Below are 5 T cell receptor beta chains sequenced from a single sample in a study of blood T cell repertoires in COVID-19. This table comes from immunoSEQ multiplex PCR, and its TCRdb copy is limited to in-frame clones, with some not included. The table records some 300,000 clones, about 91% of them present only once. Source material: peripheral blood. Receptor source: a woman aged 25 to 45 who had recovered from COVID-19.

This chain links TRBV19 with TRBJ1-2, with 8 bases lining up with TRBD1. The CDR3 has 16 amino acids. J lost 0 bases, V lost 6 bases, and 9 bases had no gene match. CDR1 and CDR2 (germline): LNHDA, SQIVND (reference sequence). In DNA, the CDR3 is TGTGCCAGTAGCCGAGGGACAGGTCCCGCTAACTATGGCTACACCTTC. It codes for CASSRGTGPANYGYTF.

The chain carries TRBV28 and TRBJ1-2; no reliable D call. Germline V lookup: CDR1 MDHEN, CDR2 SYDVKM. The CDR3 length is 12 residues. The V gene lost 5 bases and the J gene lost 6 bases, with 10 bases spanning the gap. CDR3 residues: CASSVQEDGYTF. The CDR3 nucleotides read TGTGCCAGCAGTGTGCAGGAGGATGGCTACACCTTC.

V gene TRBV5-1 combines with J gene TRBJ1-1; unclear D gene. Trimming pared 0 bases from V and 1 base from J, leaving 13 bases between. Germline V lookup: CDR1 SGHRS, CDR2 YFSETQ. The CDR3 covers 16 residues. This CDR3 reads CASSLAYPGRNTEAFF. CDR3 nucleotides: TGCGCCAGCAGCTTGGCCTACCCCGGGAGGAACACTGAAGCTTTCTTT.

The V and J genes are TRBV5-4 and TRBJ2-1; TRBD1 aligns across 7 bases. V trimming: 0 bases; J trimming: 6 bases; junction bases outside the gene matches: 12. Germline CDR1 reads SGHNT; CDR2 reads YYREEE (reference sequence). The CDR3 totals 17 residues. CDR3 protein: CASSLDLGQASGNEQFF. CDR3 sequence (DNA): TGTGCCAGCAGCTTGGACCTCGGACAGGCCTCCGGCAATGAGCAGTTCTTC.

The CDR3 DNA reads as TGTGCCAGTAGTCTTGTCCCGAACACTGAAGCTTTCTTT. Its translation: CASSLVPNTEAFF. The chain recombines TRBV19 with TRBJ1-1; D is unclear. V was clipped by 5 bases and J by 1 base, with 8 bases between them. Germline V gene data show CDR1 as LNHDA and CDR2 as SQIVND (reference sequence). This CDR3 has 13 residues.